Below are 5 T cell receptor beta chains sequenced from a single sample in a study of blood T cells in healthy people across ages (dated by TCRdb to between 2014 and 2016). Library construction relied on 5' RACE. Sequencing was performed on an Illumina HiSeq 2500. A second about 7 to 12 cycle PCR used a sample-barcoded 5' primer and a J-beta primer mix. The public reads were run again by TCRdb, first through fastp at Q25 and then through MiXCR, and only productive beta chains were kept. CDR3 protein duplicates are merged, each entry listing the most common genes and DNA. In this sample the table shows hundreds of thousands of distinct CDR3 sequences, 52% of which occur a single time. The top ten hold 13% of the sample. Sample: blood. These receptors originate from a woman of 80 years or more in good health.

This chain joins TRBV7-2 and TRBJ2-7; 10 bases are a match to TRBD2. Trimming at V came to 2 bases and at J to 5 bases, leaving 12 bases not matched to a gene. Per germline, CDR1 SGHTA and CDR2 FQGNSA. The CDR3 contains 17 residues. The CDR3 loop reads CASSLNLLAGRTNEQYF. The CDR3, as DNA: TGTGCCAGCAGCTTAAACTTACTAGCGGGGAGGACAAACGAGCAGTACTTC.

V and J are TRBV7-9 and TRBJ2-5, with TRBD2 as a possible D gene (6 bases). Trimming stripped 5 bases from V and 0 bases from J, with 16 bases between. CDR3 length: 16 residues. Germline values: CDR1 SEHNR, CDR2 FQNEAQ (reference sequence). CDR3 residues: CASSLSSGTHQETQYF. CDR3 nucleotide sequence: TGTGCCAGCAGCCTGTCATCCGGGACTCACCAAGAGACCCAGTACTTC.

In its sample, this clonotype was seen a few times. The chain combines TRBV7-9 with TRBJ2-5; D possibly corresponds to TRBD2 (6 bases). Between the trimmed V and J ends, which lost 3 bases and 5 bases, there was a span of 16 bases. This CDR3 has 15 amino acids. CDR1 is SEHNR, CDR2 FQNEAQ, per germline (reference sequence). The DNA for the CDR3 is TGTGCCAGCAGCTTTCCGGGACTCCCTGTGGAGACCCAGTACTTC. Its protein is CASSFPGLPVETQYF.

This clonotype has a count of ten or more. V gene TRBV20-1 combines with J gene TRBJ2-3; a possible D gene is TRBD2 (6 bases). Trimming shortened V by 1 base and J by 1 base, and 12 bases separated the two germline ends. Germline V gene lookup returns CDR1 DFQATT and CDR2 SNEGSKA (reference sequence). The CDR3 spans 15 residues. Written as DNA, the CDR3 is TGCAGTGCTAGAGCGGCGGCTAGCGGCACAGATACGCAGTATTTT. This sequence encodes CSARAAASGTDTQYF.

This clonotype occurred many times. CDR3 amino acids: CSVGTGTGRRDTQYF. For the CDR3, the DNA is TGCAGCGTTGGAACCGGGACAGGGAGAAGGGATACGCAGTATTTT. This chain joins TRBV29-1 and TRBJ2-3; 9 positions match TRBD1. The CDR3 contains 15 residues. The germline V gene encodes CDR1 SQVTM and CDR2 ANQGSEA. Trimming cost V 4 bases and J 6 bases; bases outside gene matches: 11.